Each of the 5 T cell receptor beta chains below was sequenced from the same sample in a study of early T cells in non-severe SARS-CoV-2 infection. MiXCR was run by TCRdb on the 5' RACE reads, yielding one entry per CDR3 protein. Of 65,000 to 75,000 distinct CDR3 sequences in the sample, less than 15% are singletons; the top ten hold approximately 5.2%. The specimen sequenced was whole blood. Every receptor here comes from an adult who was a healthcare worker with PCR-confirmed SARS-CoV-2 infection or an uninfected control (not recorded which).

There are a few counts of this clonotype. The chain employs TRBV5-1 and TRBJ2-1, with TRBD2 as a possible D gene (5 bases). CDR1 is SGHRS and CDR2 is YFSETQ in the germline V gene. The ends were cut back, 3 bases at V and 8 bases at J, with 15 bases in the middle. The CDR3 is made up of 14 amino acids. This CDR3 is CASSSTTGVDEQFF. DNA of the CDR3: TGCGCCAGCAGCTCGACAACCGGGGTCGATGAGCAGTTCTTC.

Many counts were recorded for this clonotype. The rearrangement uses TRBV20-1 and TRBJ1-5; 8 bases fit TRBD1. The CDR3 has 15 residues. CDR1 is DFQATT and CDR2 is SNEGSKA in the germline V gene (reference sequence). V lost 1 base and J lost 2; bases outside the gene matches: 4. In DNA form, the CDR3 reads TGCAGTGCTAGAGGAGAGACAGGGGGCAATCAGCCCCAGCATTTT. Translating it yields CSARGETGGNQPQHF.

This clonotype was seen only a few times. The rearrangement joins TRBV7-8 to TRBJ1-1; TRBD1 might be the D (5 bases). CDR3 length: 12 residues. Deletions cut 5 bases from V and 7 bases from J, with 11 bases between. Germline-derived CDR1 and CDR2 are SGHVS and FQNEAQ. CDR3 DNA sequence: TGTGCCAGCAGCGTAGACAGTTTTGAAGCTTTCTTT. It encodes CASSVDSFEAFF.

This clonotype was counted ten times or more. The rearrangement joins TRBV2 to TRBJ2-7, with D tentatively TRBD1 (5 bases). This CDR3 is built from 15 residues. Germline CDR1 is SNHLY and CDR2 is FYNNEI. The V end was cut by 8 bases, the J end by 2 bases, with 19 bases between. Written as DNA, the CDR3 is TGTGCCAGCTCTCCCGGGCGACAGAGACCCTACGAGCAGTACTTC. It codes for CASSPGRQRPYEQYF.

This clonotype was observed at least ten times. V gene TRBV4-3 combines with J gene TRBJ1-1; no firm D call. V lost 0 bases to trimming and J lost 1 base, with 3 bases between them. Germline loops: CDR1 LGHNA, CDR2 YSLEER. The CDR3 spans 13 residues. CDR3 region: CASSQDRNTEAFF. The CDR3 nucleotides read TGCGCCAGCAGCCAAGACAGGAACACTGAAGCTTTCTTT.